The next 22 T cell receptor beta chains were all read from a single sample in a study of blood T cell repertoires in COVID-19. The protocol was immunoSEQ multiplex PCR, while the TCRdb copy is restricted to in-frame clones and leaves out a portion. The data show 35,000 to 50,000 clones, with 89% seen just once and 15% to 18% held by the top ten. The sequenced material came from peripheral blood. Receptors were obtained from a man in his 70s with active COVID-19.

The CDR3 is CASSPHGDRDIGQPQHF. The DNA of the CDR3 is TGTGCCAGTAGTCCCCATGGGGACAGGGATATAGGACAGCCCCAGCATTTT. V is TRBV19 and J is TRBJ1-5, with 9 bases matching TRBD1. CDR1 LNHDA and CDR2 SQIVND come from the germline V gene (reference sequence). The CDR3 runs to 17 residues. The V and J ends lost 5 bases and 7 bases, in that order; junction bases with no gene match: 15.

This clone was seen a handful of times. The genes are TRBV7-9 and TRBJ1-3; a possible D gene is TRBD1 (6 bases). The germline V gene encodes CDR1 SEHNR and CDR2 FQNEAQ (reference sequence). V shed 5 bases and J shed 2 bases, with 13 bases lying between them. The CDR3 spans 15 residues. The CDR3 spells CASSRQEVTGNTIYF. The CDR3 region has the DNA TGTGCCAGCAGCCGACAGGAGGTCACTGGAAACACCATATATTTT.

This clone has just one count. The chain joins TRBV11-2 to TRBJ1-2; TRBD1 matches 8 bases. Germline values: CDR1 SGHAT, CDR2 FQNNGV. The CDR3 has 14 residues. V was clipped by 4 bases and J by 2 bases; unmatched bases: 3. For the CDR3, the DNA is TGTGCCAGCAGCTCGCAGGGGGCCAACTATGGCTACACCTTC. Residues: CASSSQGANYGYTF.

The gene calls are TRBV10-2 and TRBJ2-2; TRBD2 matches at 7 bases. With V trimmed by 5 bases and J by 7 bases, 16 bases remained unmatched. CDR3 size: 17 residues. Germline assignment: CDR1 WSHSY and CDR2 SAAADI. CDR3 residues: CASSPFARGGGIGELFF. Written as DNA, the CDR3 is TGCGCCAGCAGTCCCTTCGCGCGCGGGGGTGGCATCGGGGAGCTGTTTTTT.

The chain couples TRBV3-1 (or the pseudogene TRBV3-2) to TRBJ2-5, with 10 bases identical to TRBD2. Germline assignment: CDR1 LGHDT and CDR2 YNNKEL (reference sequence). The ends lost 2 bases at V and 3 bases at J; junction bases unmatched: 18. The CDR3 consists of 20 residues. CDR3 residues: CASSQPYPLKRGGVKETQYF. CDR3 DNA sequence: TGTGCCAGCAGCCAACCCTACCCTCTAAAGCGGGGGGGCGTTAAAGAGACCCAGTACTTC.

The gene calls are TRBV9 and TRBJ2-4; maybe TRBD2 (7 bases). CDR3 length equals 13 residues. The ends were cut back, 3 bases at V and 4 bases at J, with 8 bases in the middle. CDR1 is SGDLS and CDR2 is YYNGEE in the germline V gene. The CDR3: CASSEGGKNIQYF. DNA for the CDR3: TGTGCCAGCAGCGAGGGGGGGAAAAACATTCAGTACTTC. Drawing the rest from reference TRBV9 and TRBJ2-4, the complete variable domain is DSGVTQTPKHLITATGQRVTLRCSPRSGDLSVYWYQQSLDQGLQFLIQYYNGEERAKGNILERFSAQQFPDLHSELNLSSLELGDSALYFCASSEGGKNIQYFGAGTRLSVL.

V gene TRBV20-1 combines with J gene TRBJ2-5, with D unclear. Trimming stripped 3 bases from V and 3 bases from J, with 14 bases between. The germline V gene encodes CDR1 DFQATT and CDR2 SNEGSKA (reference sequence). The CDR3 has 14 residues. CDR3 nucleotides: TGCAGTGCTAGTCTTCGGGTGAGCGAAGAGACCCAGTACTTC. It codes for CSASLRVSEETQYF.

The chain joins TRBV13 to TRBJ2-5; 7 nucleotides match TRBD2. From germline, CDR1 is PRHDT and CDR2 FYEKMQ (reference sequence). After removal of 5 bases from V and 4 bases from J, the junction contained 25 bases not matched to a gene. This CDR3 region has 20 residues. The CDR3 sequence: CASSLKAGTTPSVPPETQYF. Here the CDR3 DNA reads TGTGCCAGCAGCCTAAAAGCGGGGACTACCCCATCCGTTCCGCCAGAGACCCAGTACTTC.

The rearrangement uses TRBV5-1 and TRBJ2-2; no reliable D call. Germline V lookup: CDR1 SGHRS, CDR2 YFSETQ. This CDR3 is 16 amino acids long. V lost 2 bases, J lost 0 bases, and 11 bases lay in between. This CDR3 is CASSFGSATNTGELFF. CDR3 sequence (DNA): TGCGCCAGCAGCTTTGGAAGCGCAACGAACACCGGGGAGCTGTTTTTT.

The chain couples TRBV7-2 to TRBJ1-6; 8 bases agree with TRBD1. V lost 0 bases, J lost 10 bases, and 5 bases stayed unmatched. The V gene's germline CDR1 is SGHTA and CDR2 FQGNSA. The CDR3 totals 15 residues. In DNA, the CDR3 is TGTGCCAGCAGCTTAGCAGGACAGGGCAGGTCACCCCTCCACTTT. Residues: CASSLAGQGRSPLHF. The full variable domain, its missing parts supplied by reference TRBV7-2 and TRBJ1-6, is GAGVSQSPSNKVTEKGKDVELRCDPISGHTALYWYRQSLGQGLEFLIYFQGNSAPDKSGLPSDRFSAERTGGSVSTLTIQRTQQEDSAVYLCASSLAGQGRSPLHFGNGTRLTVT.

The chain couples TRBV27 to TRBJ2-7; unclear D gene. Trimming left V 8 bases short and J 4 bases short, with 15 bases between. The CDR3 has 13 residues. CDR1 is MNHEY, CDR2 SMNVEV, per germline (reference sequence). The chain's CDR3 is CASGRTRGYEQYF. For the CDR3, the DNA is TGTGCCAGCGGCCGAACAAGAGGTTACGAGCAGTACTTC.

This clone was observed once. The CDR3 loop reads CASRPRPGLSYQETQYF. In DNA, the CDR3 is TGTGCCAGCAGACCTCGACCGGGACTATCGTACCAAGAGACCCAGTACTTC. The chain links TRBV6-2 or TRBV6-3 to TRBJ2-5, with TRBD2 matching over 7 bases. Germline values: CDR1 MNHEY, CDR2 SVGEGT. The V segment lost 6 bases and the J segment 0 bases; nucleotides outside the gene matches: 13. The length of the CDR3 is 17 residues.

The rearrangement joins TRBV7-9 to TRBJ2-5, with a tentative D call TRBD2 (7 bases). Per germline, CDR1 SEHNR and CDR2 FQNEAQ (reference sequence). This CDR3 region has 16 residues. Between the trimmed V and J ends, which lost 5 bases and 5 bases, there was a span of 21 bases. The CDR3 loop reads CASSPQVGGPQETQYF. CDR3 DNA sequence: TGTGCCAGCAGCCCCCAGGTGGGGGGGCCCCAGGAGACCCAGTACTTC.

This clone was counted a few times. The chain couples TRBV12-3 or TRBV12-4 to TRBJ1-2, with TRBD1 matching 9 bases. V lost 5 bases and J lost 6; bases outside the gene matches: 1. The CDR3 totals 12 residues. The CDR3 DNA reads TGTGCCAGCAGTGACAGGGGGGATGGCTACACCTTC. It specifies CASSDRGDGYTF.

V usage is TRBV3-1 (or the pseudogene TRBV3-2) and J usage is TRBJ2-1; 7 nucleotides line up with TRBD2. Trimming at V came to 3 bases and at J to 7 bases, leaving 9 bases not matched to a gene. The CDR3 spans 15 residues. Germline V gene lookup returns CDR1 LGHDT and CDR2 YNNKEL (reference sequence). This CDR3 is CASSHGGNSGNEQFF. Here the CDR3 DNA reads TGTGCCAGCAGCCACGGGGGGAACTCAGGGAATGAGCAGTTCTTC.

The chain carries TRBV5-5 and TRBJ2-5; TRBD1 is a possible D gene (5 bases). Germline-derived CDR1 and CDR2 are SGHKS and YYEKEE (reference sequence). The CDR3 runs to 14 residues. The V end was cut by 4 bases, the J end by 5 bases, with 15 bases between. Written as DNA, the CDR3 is TGTGCCAGCAGCACCTGGACAAGGTTGGAGACCCAGTACTTC. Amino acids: CASSTWTRLETQYF.

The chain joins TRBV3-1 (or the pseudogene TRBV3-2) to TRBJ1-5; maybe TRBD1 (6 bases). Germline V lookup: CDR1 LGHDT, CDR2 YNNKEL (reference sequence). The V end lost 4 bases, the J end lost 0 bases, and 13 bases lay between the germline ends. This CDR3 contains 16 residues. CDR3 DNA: TGTGCCAGCAGCCCAGGACAGACTTATAGCAATCAGCCCCAGCATTTT. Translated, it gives CASSPGQTYSNQPQHF.

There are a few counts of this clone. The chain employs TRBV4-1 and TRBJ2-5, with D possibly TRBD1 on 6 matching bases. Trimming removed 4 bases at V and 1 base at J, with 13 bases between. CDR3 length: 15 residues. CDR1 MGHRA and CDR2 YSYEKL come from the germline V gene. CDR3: CASSPRVGGQETQYF. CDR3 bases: TGCGCCAGCAGCCCCCGAGTAGGGGGCCAAGAGACCCAGTACTTC.

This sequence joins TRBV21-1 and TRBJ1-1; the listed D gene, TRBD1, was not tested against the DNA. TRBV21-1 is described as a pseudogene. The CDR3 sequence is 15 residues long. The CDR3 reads CASSKVETGWAEAFF. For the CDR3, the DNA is TGTGCCAGCAGCAAAGTCGAGACAGGGTGGGCTGAAGCTTTCTTT.

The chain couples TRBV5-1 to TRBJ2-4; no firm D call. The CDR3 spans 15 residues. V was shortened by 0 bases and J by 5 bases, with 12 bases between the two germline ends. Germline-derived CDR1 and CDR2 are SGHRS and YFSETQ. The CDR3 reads CASSLGSGVQNIQYF. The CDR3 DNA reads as TGCGCCAGCAGCTTGGGTTCGGGTGTTCAAAACATTCAGTACTTC.

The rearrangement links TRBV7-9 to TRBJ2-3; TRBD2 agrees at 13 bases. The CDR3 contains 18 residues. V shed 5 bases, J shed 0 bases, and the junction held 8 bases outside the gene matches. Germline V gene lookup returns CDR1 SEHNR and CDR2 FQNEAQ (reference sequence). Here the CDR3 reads CASSLDRTSGGSTDTQYF. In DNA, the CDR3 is TGTGCCAGCAGCCTCGACCGGACTAGCGGGGGTAGCACAGATACGCAGTATTTT.

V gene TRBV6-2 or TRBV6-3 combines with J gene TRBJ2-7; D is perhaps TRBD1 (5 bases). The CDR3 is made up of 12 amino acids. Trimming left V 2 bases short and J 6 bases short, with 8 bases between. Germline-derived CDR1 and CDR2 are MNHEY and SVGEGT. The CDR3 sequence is CASSYRGGEQYF. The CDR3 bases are TGTGCCAGCAGTTACAGGGGCGGCGAGCAGTACTTC.